A selection of T cell receptor beta chains follows, all from one sample in a study of PD-L1 blockade in urothelial cancer. The method was immunoSEQ multiplex PCR; TCRdb's version includes in-frame clones alone and lacks a portion of them. The repertoire consists of 55,000 or so clones, with roughly 84% occurring once and the leading ten covering about 6%. The specimen was PBMCs, collected around atezolizumab (anti-PD-L1) treatment. The receptors originated from a man aged 35 to 55 with urothelial cancer. Each CDR3 is given with its conserved first and last residue. The D gene is left open where the match is weak. Some rows have no size entry. The others give once, few or many, or a class for an expanded clone.

CDR3aa | CDR3nt | abundance | len | j_gene | v_gene | d_gene
CASSLTAVNTGELFF | TGTGCCAGCAGCTTAACGGCGGTGAACACCGGGGAGCTGTTTTTT | . | 15 | TRBJ2-2 | TRBV7-6 | .
CATRLQGYGYTF | TGTGCCACCCGACTACAGGGCTATGGCTACACCTTC | . | 12 | TRBJ1-2 | TRBV6-5 | .
CASSEVASGRGDTQYF | TGTGCCAGCAGTGAAGTGGCTAGCGGGAGGGGAGATACGCAGTATTTT | . | 16 | TRBJ2-3 | TRBV2 | TRBD2
CASSYSRGRANVLTF | TGTGCCAGCAGTTACTCGAGAGGGCGGGCCAACGTCCTGACTTTC | . | 15 | TRBJ2-6 | TRBV6-5 | .
CASTARGTDTQYF | TGTGCCAGTACCGCCAGGGGGACAGATACGCAGTATTTT | . | 13 | TRBJ2-3 | TRBV19 | TRBD1
CASSLVRAADTQYF | TGTGCCAGCAGTTTAGTCAGGGCCGCAGATACGCAGTATTTT | . | 14 | TRBJ2-3 | TRBV28 | .
CASSLAPGQGARYTF | TGTGCCAGCAGCCTAGCTCCGGGACAGGGGGCAAGGTACACCTTC | . | 15 | TRBJ1-2 | TRBV7-2 | TRBD1
CAWSLQGGYTDTQYF | TGTGCCTGGAGTTTACAGGGGGGCTACACAGATACGCAGTATTTT | . | 15 | TRBJ2-3 | TRBV30 | TRBD1
CASSMKESGGGNQPQHF | TGTGCCAGTAGTATGAAAGAATCAGGGGGTGGCAATCAGCCCCAGCATTTT | . | 17 | TRBJ1-5 | TRBV19 | TRBD1
CASSLESGLQYF | TGTGCCAGCAGTTTAGAGTCGGGATTGCAGTACTTC | . | 12 | TRBJ2-5 | TRBV28 | .
CASSRTTTMDNEQFF | TGTGCCAGCAGTAGGACTACAACAATGGACAATGAGCAGTTCTTC | . | 15 | TRBJ2-1 | TRBV28 | .
CASSLTGTLNYGYTF | TGTGCCAGCAGCCTGACAGGGACCCTTAACTATGGCTACACCTTC | . | 15 | TRBJ1-2 | TRBV6-5 | TRBD1
CASSLRIGTSGTDTQYF | TGTGCCAGCAGTTTGCGTATAGGGACTAGCGGGACAGATACGCAGTATTTT | . | 17 | TRBJ2-3 | TRBV27 | TRBD2
CASSIGSSGGNNEQFF | TGTGCCAGTAGTATTGGCTCGTCCGGGGGTAACAATGAGCAGTTCTTC | . | 16 | TRBJ2-1 | TRBV19 | .
CASSTASGRAGDTQYF | TGTGCCAGCAGCACGGCTAGCGGGAGGGCCGGAGATACGCAGTATTTT | . | 16 | TRBJ2-3 | TRBV7-3 | TRBD2
CASSLPRDRGTDTQYF | TGTGCCAGCAGCCTACCCCGGGACAGGGGGACAGATACGCAGTATTTT | . | 16 | TRBJ2-3 | TRBV7-9 | TRBD1
CASSLSKSSVLPYEQYF | TGTGCCAGCAGTTTATCGAAATCCAGCGTACTACCCTACGAGCAGTACTTC | . | 17 | TRBJ2-7 | TRBV27 | .
CASRRRLADNNEQFF | TGTGCCAGCAGACGCCGACTAGCGGACAACAATGAGCAGTTCTTC | . | 15 | TRBJ2-1 | TRBV2 | TRBD2
CASSLTGLAGVETQYF | TGCGCCAGCAGCTTAACGGGACTAGCGGGAGTTGAGACCCAGTACTTC | . | 16 | TRBJ2-5 | TRBV5-1 | TRBD2
CASSLSGRTEAFF | TGTGCCAGCAGCTTATCAGGGCGTACTGAAGCTTTCTTT | . | 13 | TRBJ1-1 | TRBV7-3 | .
CASSLVGNTIYF | TGTGCCAGCAGCTTAGTAGGAAACACCATATATTTT | . | 12 | TRBJ1-3 | TRBV7-2 | .
CASSEAGQKKSNEQYF | TGTGCCAGCAGTGAAGCGGGACAGAAGAAATCGAACGAGCAGTACTTC | . | 16 | TRBJ2-7 | TRBV2 | TRBD1
CASSQGGRQGRGRAYEQYF | TGTGCCAGCAGTCAAGGGGGCCGACAGGGGAGGGGGCGAGCCTACGAGCAGTACTTC | . | 19 | TRBJ2-7 | TRBV28 | .
CASSIMTGPLYEQYF | TGTGCCAGTAGTATAATGACAGGCCCCCTCTACGAGCAGTACTTC | . | 15 | TRBJ2-7 | TRBV19 | .
CASTNREGGNQPQHF | TGTGCCAGCACCAACAGGGAAGGGGGCAATCAGCCCCAGCATTTT | . | 15 | TRBJ1-5 | TRBV28 | .
CASSEGLAGGVYNEQFF | TGTGCCAGCAGCGAAGGACTAGCGGGGGGGGTTTACAATGAGCAGTTCTTC | . | 17 | TRBJ2-1 | TRBV11-2 | TRBD2
CASGDGTGGTGELFF | TGCGCCAGCGGCGACGGGACAGGGGGCACCGGGGAGCTGTTTTTT | . | 15 | TRBJ2-2 | TRBV5-1 | TRBD1
CASSPTDRALSDTQYF | TGTGCCAGCAGCCCGACGGACAGGGCGTTGTCAGATACGCAGTATTTT | . | 16 | TRBJ2-3 | TRBV5-6 | TRBD1
CASSVGDRPTDTQYF | TGTGCCAGCAGCGTAGGGGACAGGCCCACAGATACGCAGTATTTT | once | 15 | TRBJ2-3 | TRBV9 | TRBD1
CASSSAASTDTQYF | TGTGCCAGCAGCTCGGCGGCTAGCACAGATACGCAGTATTTT | . | 14 | TRBJ2-3 | TRBV13 | .
CASSLVAGVSEQYF | TGTGCCAGCAGCTTAGTAGCGGGAGTAAGCGAGCAGTACTTC | . | 14 | TRBJ2-7 | TRBV7-2 | TRBD2
CASSRSGLWETQYF | TGTGCCAGCAGCCGTAGCGGGCTGTGGGAGACCCAGTACTTC | . | 14 | TRBJ2-5 | TRBV9 | TRBD2
CSARYTDTQYF | TGCAGTGCTAGATACACAGATACGCAGTATTTT | once | 11 | TRBJ2-3 | TRBV20-1 | .